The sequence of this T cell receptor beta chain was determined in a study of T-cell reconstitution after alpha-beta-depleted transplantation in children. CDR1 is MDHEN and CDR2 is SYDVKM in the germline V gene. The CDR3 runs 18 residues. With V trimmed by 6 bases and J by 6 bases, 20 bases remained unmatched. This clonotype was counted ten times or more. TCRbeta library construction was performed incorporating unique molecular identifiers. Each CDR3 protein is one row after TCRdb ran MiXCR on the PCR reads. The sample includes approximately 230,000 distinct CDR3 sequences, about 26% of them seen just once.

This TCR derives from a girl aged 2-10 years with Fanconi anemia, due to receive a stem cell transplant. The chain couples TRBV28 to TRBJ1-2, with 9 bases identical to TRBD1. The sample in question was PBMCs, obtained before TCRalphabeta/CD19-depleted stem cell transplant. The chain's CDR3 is CASRNDLRDRVHGHGYTF. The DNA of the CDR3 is TGTGCCAGCAGAAACGACCTCCGGGACAGGGTTCATGGTCATGGCTACACCTTC.